The 29 T cell receptor beta chains presented below share a single source sample, sequenced in a study of regulatory T cells in long-lasting Graves disease. Time point indicated: newly diagnosed GD, antithyroid drugs for less than 3 months. The TCR library was prepared using RNA isolated from PBMCs. With iRepertoire HTBI primers and Arm-PCR of CDR3 regions, TCR beta libraries were built. Using its own MiXCR run on the multiplex PCR reads, TCRdb lists one record per CDR3 protein. The sample lists fewer than 550,000 distinct CDR3 sequences; approximately 16% were seen once. These same records also appear under a second study, on T cells in Graves' hyperthyroidism and ophthalmopathy.

The sample in question was peripheral blood mononuclear cells (PBMCs), obtained at new diagnosis, from a patient treated with antithyroid drugs. All receptors derive from a woman aged 35 to 59 with Graves disease.

This clonotype was found many times. The chain uses TRBV11-2 and TRBJ2-1; 8 bases agree with TRBD2. CDR3 length equals 16 residues. V lost 4 bases and J lost 6; bases outside the gene matches: 11. Germline V gene data show CDR1 as SGHAT and CDR2 as FQNNGV. CDR3 region: CASSSAPAGAVNEQFF. CDR3 nucleotides: TGTGCCAGCAGCTCCGCACCAGCGGGGGCCGTCAATGAGCAGTTCTTC.

The chain couples TRBV6-2 or TRBV6-3 to TRBJ2-6; tentatively, D is TRBD1 (5 bases). CDR3 length equals 14 residues. V was pared by 5 bases and J by 2 bases, with 7 bases between. Germline V gives CDR1 MNHEY, CDR2 SVGEGT. This chain's CDR3 is CASSGRAGANVLTF. CDR3 DNA: TGTGCCAGCAGTGGCAGGGCTGGGGCCAACGTCCTGACTTTC.

This clonotype was counted ten times or more. The rearrangement joins TRBV7-6 to TRBJ2-1, with 8 bases aligning to TRBD2. This CDR3 region has 16 residues. After removal of 1 base from V and 6 bases from J, the junction contained 8 bases not matched to a gene. Germline V gene sequence: CDR1 SGHVS, CDR2 FNYEAQ. The CDR3 region has the DNA TGTGCCAGCAGCTTAGACGGGGCGGGGGGCACCAATGAGCAGTTCTTC. Amino acid sequence: CASSLDGAGGTNEQFF.

Concerning this clonotype: One end of the junction is discordant with germline, which a read error may explain. The genes are TRBV6-5 and TRBJ2-6, with D possibly TRBD1 on 5 matching bases. The CDR3 sequence is 17 residues long. Germline V gene lookup returns CDR1 MNHEY and CDR2 SVGAGI. As DNA, the CDR3 is TGTGCCAGCAGTTACTCGATTTTACTTGGTGGGGCCAACGTCCTAACTTTC. Its protein product is CASSYSILLGGANVLTF.

In the case of this clonotype: This could be a read error, since a much larger clone is one nucleotide away. This chain links TRBV7-9 with TRBJ2-3; 8 nucleotides align to TRBD2. The CDR3 has 16 residues. CDR1 and CDR2 (germline): SEHNR, FQNEAQ (reference sequence). CDR3 region: CVSSRTTSVSTDTQYF. CDR3 nucleotide sequence: TGTGTCAGCAGCCGTACGACTAGCGTTAGCACAGATACGCAGTATTTT.

The chain combines TRBV6-1 with TRBJ1-6; D remains ambiguous. CDR1 and CDR2 (germline): MNHNS, SASEGT. The CDR3 length is 13 residues. Trimming removed 4 bases from V and 10 bases from J, with 11 bases in between. The CDR3 loop reads CASSVSGVSPLHF. CDR3 DNA sequence: TGTGCCAGCAGTGTCTCGGGTGTCTCACCCCTCCACTTT.

This chain uses TRBV4-1 with TRBJ1-5; the D is unclear. This CDR3 spans 15 amino acids. Germline CDR1 is MGHRA and CDR2 is YSYEKL. V was shortened by 1 base and J by 3 bases, with 10 bases between the two germline ends. In nucleotides, the CDR3 is TGCGCCAGCAGCCAAGTGGCCGGGGTCAATCAGCCCCAGCATTTT. Its protein is CASSQVAGVNQPQHF.

This clonotype was observed at least ten times. The CDR3 DNA follows: TGTGCCAGCAGCTCCCCACAGGGGAAGAACACTGAAGCTTTCTTT. This encodes CASSSPQGKNTEAFF. This chain uses TRBV11-2 with TRBJ1-1, with 7 nucleotides matching TRBD1. With 4 bases clipped from V and 1 base from J, the junction kept 6 bases outside the gene matches. The CDR3 is 15 residues long. Germline values: CDR1 SGHAT, CDR2 FQNNGV. Looking up the rest from reference TRBV11-2 and TRBJ1-1 gives the full variable domain: EAGVAQSPRYKIIEKRQSVAFWCNPISGHATLYWYQQILGQGPKLLIQFQNNGVVDDSQLPKDRFSAERLKGVDSTLKIQPAKLEDSAVYLCASSSPQGKNTEAFFGQGTRLTVV.

This clonotype appeared a few times. The chain employs TRBV19 and TRBJ2-3; the match to TRBD2 covers 8 bases. The J segment lost 6 bases and the V segment lost 3 bases, leaving 5 bases of the junction unmatched. The germline V gene has CDR1 LNHDA and CDR2 SQIVND (reference sequence). The CDR3 covers 14 residues. CDR3 sequence (DNA): TGTGCCAGTAGTATCGGGACTAGGGAGGATACGCAGTATTTT. This encodes CASSIGTREDTQYF.

This clonotype was counted many times. The rearrangement uses TRBV5-1 and TRBJ1-5, with a tentative D call TRBD1 (5 bases). The CDR3 is 13 residues long. Per germline, CDR1 SGHRS and CDR2 YFSETQ. V was clipped by 4 bases and J by 6 bases, with 11 bases between them. The CDR3 protein is CASSGGSGQPQHF. CDR3 sequence (DNA): TGCGCCAGCAGCGGGGGTTCGGGTCAGCCCCAGCATTTT. The whole variable domain, filled in from reference TRBV5-1 and TRBJ1-5, reads KAGVTQTPRYLIKTRGQQVTLSCSPISGHRSVSWYQQTPGQGLQFLFEYFSETQRNKGNFPGRFSGRQFSNSRSEMNVSTLELGDSALYLCASSGGSGQPQHFGDGTRLSIL.

This clonotype occurred many times. V is TRBV5-4 and J is TRBJ1-6; 9 bases line up with TRBD1. Germline assignment: CDR1 SGHNT and CDR2 YYREEE (reference sequence). Losses at the gene ends were 4 bases for V and 7 bases for J; bases not matched to a gene: 6. The CDR3 loop spans 15 amino acids. Here the CDR3 DNA reads TGTGCCAGCAGCAGCGCCGGGACAGGGAATTCACCCCTCCACTTT. Its protein is CASSSAGTGNSPLHF.

The table lists this clonotype with many counts. The gene calls are TRBV20-1 and TRBJ1-5; no reliable D call. Germline CDR1 is DFQATT and CDR2 is SNEGSKA (reference sequence). The germline V and J ends were trimmed by 5 bases and 6 bases, with 14 bases remaining between them. CDR3 size: 13 residues. CDR3 amino acids: CSAREGPSQPQHF. CDR3 bases: TGCAGTGCTCGGGAGGGCCCGAGTCAGCCCCAGCATTTT.

This clonotype was observed at least ten times. V is TRBV12-3 or TRBV12-4 and J is TRBJ2-1, with D possibly matching TRBD2 (5 bases). V was shortened by 5 bases and J by 6 bases, with 17 bases between the two germline ends. The length of the CDR3 is 15 residues. The CDR3 DNA is TGTGCCAGCAGTCCTGGCGCGGGTATTACCAATGAGCAGTTCTTC. This encodes CASSPGAGITNEQFF.

With respect to this clonotype: One end of the junction varies from germline; a read error may be responsible. This chain links TRBV5-5 with TRBJ1-5, with D unclear. The CDR3 runs 15 residues. The V gene's germline CDR1 is SGHKS and CDR2 YYEKEE (reference sequence). CDR3: CAGSLEAAAWQPQHF. The CDR3 DNA reads as TGTGCCGGCAGCTTGGAGGCGGCAGCCTGGCAGCCCCAGCATTTT.

This clonotype was counted a few times. The chain is built from TRBV12-5 and TRBJ1-5; no definite D call. Germline loops: CDR1 LGHNT, CDR2 FRNRAP. V was clipped by 5 bases and J by 4 bases, with 3 bases between them. The CDR3 consists of 11 residues. The CDR3 loop is CASGMNQPQHF. The CDR3, as DNA: TGTGCTAGTGGTATGAATCAGCCCCAGCATTTT.

The rearrangement links TRBV5-6 to TRBJ1-1; 9 bases map to TRBD1. The CDR3 contains 12 residues. J lost 10 bases, V lost 4 bases, and 5 bases had no gene match. Germline V gene data show CDR1 as SGHDT and CDR2 as YYEEEE. CDR3 nucleotide sequence: TGTGCCAGCAGCGACAGGGGGGTTCGAGCTTTCTTT. Translation: CASSDRGVRAFF.

The J gene is TRBJ2-2, the V gene TRBV4-2, with TRBD2 identical over 12 bases. Germline V gene lookup returns CDR1 LGHNA and CDR2 YNFKEQ. Unmatched junction bases numbered 9, after V lost 0 bases and J lost 7 bases. CDR3 length: 18 residues. This chain's CDR3 is CASSQDRLAGGADGELFF. The CDR3 region has the DNA TGTGCCAGCAGCCAAGATCGCCTAGCGGGGGGGGCCGACGGGGAGCTGTTTTTT.

The chain has TRBV7-3 and TRBJ2-2, with 7 bases aligning to TRBD1. The CDR3 contains 16 residues. From germline, CDR1 is SGHTA and CDR2 FQGTGA. V lost 3 bases to trimming and J lost 0 bases; unmatched junction nucleotides: 4. CDR3 in amino acids: CASSFVGTANTGELFF. The CDR3 coding sequence is TGTGCCAGCAGCTTTGTTGGGACAGCGAACACCGGGGAGCTGTTTTTT.

This chain uses TRBV6-2 or TRBV6-3 with TRBJ1-5, with TRBD1 as a possible D gene (5 bases). Germline V gene data show CDR1 as MNHEY and CDR2 as SVGEGT. The V gene lost 7 bases and the J gene lost 9 bases, with 19 bases spanning the gap. This CDR3 is 14 amino acids long. The CDR3 here is CASTGGDDYRPQHF. The CDR3 region has the DNA TGTGCCAGCACGGGGGGGGACGATTACCGGCCCCAGCATTTT.

Many counts were recorded for this clonotype. The chain links TRBV12-3 or TRBV12-4 to TRBJ2-1; 10 nucleotides match TRBD2. V lost 3 bases and J lost 8; bases outside the gene matches: 7. The length of the CDR3 is 15 residues. As DNA, the CDR3 is TGTGCCAGCAGTTTTCAGCGGGGGGGAGCGGATGAGCAGTTCTTC. Protein product: CASSFQRGGADEQFF.

The rearrangement uses TRBV20-1 and TRBJ2-5; D is undetermined. The germline V and J ends were trimmed by 6 bases and 5 bases, with 19 bases remaining between them. Germline-derived CDR1 and CDR2 are DFQATT and SNEGSKA (reference sequence). CDR3 length: 14 residues. DNA for the CDR3: TGCAGTGCAAAGCCGGGCCCCCAAAGGGAGACCCAGTACTTC. Amino acids: CSAKPGPQRETQYF.

This chain connects TRBV5-1 to TRBJ1-5; possibly TRBD1 for D (5 bases). This CDR3 is 15 amino acids long. CDR1 and CDR2 from the germline V gene are SGHRS and YFSETQ. V lost 4 bases and J 0 bases, leaving 11 bases between the germline ends. The CDR3 region is CASSPEGRSNQPQHF. CDR3 in DNA: TGCGCCAGCAGCCCGGAGGGGCGTAGCAATCAGCCCCAGCATTTT.

At least ten counts were recorded for this clonotype. The chain uses TRBV6-1 and TRBJ2-7; TRBD1 or TRBD2 may be the D gene (5 bases each). V lost 6 bases and J lost 7, with 19 bases in between. Germline CDR1 MNHNS, CDR2 SASEGT. The CDR3 is 14 amino acids. In DNA, the CDR3 is TGTGCCAGCAGCCCCGGGACGGGGCTAGAAGAGCAGTACTTC. Protein: CASSPGTGLEEQYF.

A few counts support this clonotype. The chain recombines TRBV20-1 with TRBJ2-5, with 10 positions matching TRBD2. The germline V gene encodes CDR1 DFQATT and CDR2 SNEGSKA (reference sequence). V was clipped by 5 bases and J by 1 base; unmatched bases: 7. The CDR3 runs 15 residues. CDR3 coding DNA: TGCAGTGCTTCACCAACTAGCGGGGCCCAAGAGACCCAGTACTTC. Its translation is CSASPTSGAQETQYF.

This clonotype was recorded a few times. The chain has TRBV6-1 and TRBJ2-2; D is undetermined. The germline V and J ends were trimmed by 7 bases and 6 bases, with 21 bases remaining between them. Germline CDR1 reads MNHNS; CDR2 reads SASEGT. This CDR3 has 16 residues. The CDR3 DNA follows: TGTGCCAGCATTGACATCTTGAAGGCTACACCCGGGGAGCTGTTTTTT. Translation: CASIDILKATPGELFF.

A few counts support this clonotype. This chain joins TRBV7-9 and TRBJ1-1; D is perhaps TRBD1 (5 bases). Trimming removed 5 bases at V and 8 bases at J, with 12 bases between. CDR1 and CDR2 (germline): SEHNR, FQNEAQ (reference sequence). The CDR3 sequence is 12 residues long. The chain's CDR3 is CASSPSEGEAFF. CDR3 DNA: TGTGCCAGCAGCCCTTCTGAGGGGGAAGCTTTCTTT.

This clonotype appeared many times. The chain carries TRBV2 and TRBJ2-3, with 8 bases aligning to TRBD1. The J segment lost 4 bases and the V segment lost 6 bases, leaving 12 bases of the junction unmatched. This CDR3 has 16 residues. Germline V gene sequence: CDR1 SNHLY, CDR2 FYNNEI. The CDR3 is CASSLSGQVWADTQYF. CDR3 DNA: TGTGCCAGCAGCCTTTCGGGACAGGTTTGGGCAGATACGCAGTATTTT.

The CDR3: CASSQDSGFISPLHF. The CDR3 DNA follows: TGCGCCAGCAGCCAAGACAGTGGGTTTATTTCACCCCTCCACTTT. V gene TRBV4-1 combines with J gene TRBJ1-6; the D is unclear. V lost 0 bases and J 9 bases, leaving 12 bases between the germline ends. CDR1 and CDR2 (germline): MGHRA, YSYEKL. The CDR3 runs to 15 residues.

Comments on this clonotype: A much larger clone differs by one base, so this may be a read error. DNA for the CDR3: TGTGCCAGCAGGTTCCTTGGACAGGTGGGTCAGCCCCGGCATTTT. It specifies CASRFLGQVGQPRHF. This rearrangement joins TRBV2 to TRBJ1-5, with 7 bases matching TRBD1. This CDR3 contains 15 residues. Germline V CDR1 and CDR2: SNHLY, FYNNEI.